The clone carrying this T cell receptor beta chain was detected ten times or more. As yet, its antigen is unknown. CDR1 and CDR2 from the germline V gene are KGHSH and LQKENI. Trimming shortened V by 3 bases and J by 4 bases, and 4 bases separated the two germline ends. This CDR3 contains 13 residues. This record comes from a study of naive and memory T cell subsets. An equimolar mix of two oligonucleotides served as the beta constant-region primer for TRBC1 and TRBC2. Ligated cDNA was amplified by four rounds of PCR with nested alpha and beta constant-region primers and SP2. MiXCR was run by TCRdb on the UMI-ligation and nested PCR reads, yielding one entry per CDR3 protein. The table includes tens of thousands of distinct CDR3 sequences, around 11% detected once. Findings and limits, study-wide: A few larger clonotypes appeared in naive repertoires, especially CD8, possibly memory cells re-expressing CD45RA.

The sequence derives from a human donor in good health. Sample: naive CD4+ T cells from blood. The chain recombines TRBV18 with TRBJ2-6; D uncertain. CDR3 sequence (DNA): TGTGCCAGCTCACCGTCCGGGGCCAACGTCCTGACTTTC. Its translation: CASSPSGANVLTF.